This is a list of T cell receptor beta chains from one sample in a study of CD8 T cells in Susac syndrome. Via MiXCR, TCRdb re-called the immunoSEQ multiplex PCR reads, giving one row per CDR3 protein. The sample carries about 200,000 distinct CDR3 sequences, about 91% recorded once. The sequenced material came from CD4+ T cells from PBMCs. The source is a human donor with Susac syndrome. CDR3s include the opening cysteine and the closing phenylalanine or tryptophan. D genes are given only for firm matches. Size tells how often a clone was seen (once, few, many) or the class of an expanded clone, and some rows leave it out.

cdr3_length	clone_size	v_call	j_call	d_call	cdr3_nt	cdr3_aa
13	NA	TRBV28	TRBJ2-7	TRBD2	TGTGCCACTCGACTAGCGGGAGGGCACGAGCAGTACTTC	CATRLAGGHEQYF
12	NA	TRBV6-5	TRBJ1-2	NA	TGTGCCAGCAGTTATTCCACCGGAGGCTACACCTTC	CASSYSTGGYTF
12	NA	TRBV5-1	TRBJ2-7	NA	TGCGCCAGCAGCTTGCCGTCCTACGAGCAGTACTTC	CASSLPSYEQYF
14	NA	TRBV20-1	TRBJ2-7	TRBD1	TGCAGTGCTAGAGGGACAGGGAAGGCCTACGAGCAGTACTTC	CSARGTGKAYEQYF
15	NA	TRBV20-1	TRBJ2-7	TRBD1	TGCAGTGCTAGAGATGTGACAGGGTCCCCCTACGAGCAGTACTTC	CSARDVTGSPYEQYF
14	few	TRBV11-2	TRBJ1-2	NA	TGTGCCAGCAGCTTAGATCGGCAAAACTATGGCTACACCTTC	CASSLDRQNYGYTF
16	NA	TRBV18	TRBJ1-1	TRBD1	TGTGCCAGCTCACCCTGGACAGGAAGATCGGCCACTGAAGCTTTCTTT	CASSPWTGRSATEAFF
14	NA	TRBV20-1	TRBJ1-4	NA	TGCAGTGCCCAGAAGGGGGGAGTGGGCGAAAAACTGTTTTTT	CSAQKGGVGEKLFF
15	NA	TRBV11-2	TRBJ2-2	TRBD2	TGTGCCAGCAGCTCGGCCGCGGGGGGGTCCGGGGAGCTGTTTTTT	CASSSAAGGSGELFF
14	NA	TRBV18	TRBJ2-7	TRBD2	TGTGCCAGCTCAATTGGACTAGCGGTCTACGAGCAGTACTTC	CASSIGLAVYEQYF
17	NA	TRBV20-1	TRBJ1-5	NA	TGCAGTGCTAGCTTGGCAGGTGGAACCTTTAGCAATCAGCCCCAGCATTTT	CSASLAGGTFSNQPQHF
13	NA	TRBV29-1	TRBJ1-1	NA	TGCAGCGTTGCGAGACGGTTGGGCACTGAAGCTTTCTTT	CSVARRLGTEAFF
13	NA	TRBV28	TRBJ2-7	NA	TGTGCCAGCAGTTTACCGGGAGTGGGCGAGCAGTACTTC	CASSLPGVGEQYF
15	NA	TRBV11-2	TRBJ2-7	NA	TGTGCCAGCAGCTTAGGGCTTGGCGGAACGTACGAGCAGTACTTC	CASSLGLGGTYEQYF
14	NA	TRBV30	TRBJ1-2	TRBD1	TGTGCCTGGAGAGGACAGGGGTTTGTGTGGGGCTACACCTTC	CAWRGQGFVWGYTF
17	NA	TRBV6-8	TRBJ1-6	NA	TGTGCCAGCAGTACCAGAACAGGGAGCTCCTATAATTCACCCCTCCACTTT	CASSTRTGSSYNSPLHF
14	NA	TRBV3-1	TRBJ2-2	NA	TGTGCCAGCAGCCGCGCCGGGACAAGCGGGGAGCTGTTTTTT	CASSRAGTSGELFF
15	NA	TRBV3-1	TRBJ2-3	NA	TGTGCCAGCAGCCAAGATTGGATTAGCACAGATACGCAGTATTTT	CASSQDWISTDTQYF
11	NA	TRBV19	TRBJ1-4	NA	TGTGCCAGTAAGGTTCGGGAAAAACTGTTTTTT	CASKVREKLFF
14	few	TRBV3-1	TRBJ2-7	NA	TGTGCCAGCAGCCAAGGGGCCACAACCTACGAGCAGTACTTC	CASSQGATTYEQYF
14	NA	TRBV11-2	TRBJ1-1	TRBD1	TGTGCCAGCAGCCCGGGACAGGGGAACGCTGAAGCTTTCTTT	CASSPGQGNAEAFF
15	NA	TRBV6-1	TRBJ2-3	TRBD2	TGTGCCAGCAGTGAACTAGCGGGAGTCACAGATACGCAGTATTTT	CASSELAGVTDTQYF
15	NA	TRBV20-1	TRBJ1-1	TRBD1	TGCAGTGCTAGCGATAGGGGGCGGTCGGACACTGAAGCTTTCTTT	CSASDRGRSDTEAFF
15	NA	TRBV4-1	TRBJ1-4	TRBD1	TGCGCCAGCAGCCTGAAACAGGGGTTTAATGAAAAACTGTTTTTT	CASSLKQGFNEKLFF
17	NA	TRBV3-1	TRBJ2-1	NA	TGTGCCAGCAGCCAACTATTTCTGGCGTCCACCTACAATGAGCAGTTCTTC	CASSQLFLASTYNEQFF
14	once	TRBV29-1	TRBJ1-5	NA	TGCAGCGTCCGGGGGGATAATAGCAATCAGCCCCAGCATTTT	CSVRGDNSNQPQHF
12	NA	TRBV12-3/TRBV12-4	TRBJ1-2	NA	TGTGCCAGCAGTTCAGGGGACTTTGGCTACACCTTC	CASSSGDFGYTF
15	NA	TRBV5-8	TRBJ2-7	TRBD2	TGTGCCAGCAGCTCCCGCCGCGGGAGGGCCTACGAGCAGTACTTC	CASSSRRGRAYEQYF
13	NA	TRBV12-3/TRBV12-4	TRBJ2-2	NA	TGTGCCAGCAGTTTGAAAGGGACCGGGGAGCTGTTTTTT	CASSLKGTGELFF
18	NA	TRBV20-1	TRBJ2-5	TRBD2	TGCAGTGCTAGAGATGGGCTAGCGGGGGGGCCCGGGCCGGAGACCCAGTACTTC	CSARDGLAGGPGPETQYF
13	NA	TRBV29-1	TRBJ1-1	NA	TGCAGCGTTGAGCCCGGGATGGGGACTGAAGCTTTCTTT	CSVEPGMGTEAFF
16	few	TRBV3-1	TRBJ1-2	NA	TGTGCCAGCAGCCAAGATTCGGCAGGGAATTACTATGGCTACACCTTC	CASSQDSAGNYYGYTF